Below, one T cell receptor beta chain is given with its context. Noted time point: cycle 4 day 1 (C4D1), after 6 weeks of nivolumab. All patients experienced relapse after autologous stem cell transplantation, and brentuximab vedotin exposure was variable. TCRdb's copy holds only in-frame clones and misses some; the assay was immunoSEQ multiplex PCR. Of tens of thousands of clones listed, nearly 90% are singletons. These data come from a study of PD-1 blockade in classical Hodgkin lymphoma. This material consisted of peripheral blood mononuclear cells (PBMCs), taken before the fourth cycle of nivolumab. The clonotype originates from a human donor with classical Hodgkin lymphoma.

The CDR3 sequence: CASSQDKGWGTQYF. CDR3 DNA: TGCGCCAGCAGCCAAGATAAGGGGTGGGGTACGCAGTATTTT. This chain joins TRBV4-1 and TRBJ2-3, with D maybe TRBD1 (5 bases). Trimming took 0 bases from V and 8 from J, leaving 12 bases between them. Germline CDR1 reads MGHRA; CDR2 reads YSYEKL. This CDR3 spans 14 amino acids.